Listed below are T cell receptor beta chains from one sample, sequenced in a study of neoadjuvant anti-PD-1 for oral cavity cancer. TCRdb's table, derived via immunoSEQ multiplex PCR, lists solely in-frame clones and lacks some. The sample lists thousands of clones, about 70% occurring once. The sequencing used PBMCs, collected before nivolumab (anti-PD-1) treatment. All receptors come from a person aged 35-79 years with oral cavity squamous cell carcinoma. Both conserved end residues are part of each CDR3. The order of the fields is J gene, V gene, CDR3 length, clone size, D gene, CDR3 protein, CDR3 DNA. A D gene is named only where the DNA matches it firmly. For some rows the clone size is stated as once, few or many, or as a class when expanded; others skip it.

J: TRBJ2-2; V: TRBV4-3; length: 15; size: .; D: .; CDR3: CASSPEWASDGELFF; DNA: TGCGCCAGCAGCCCTGAATGGGCTAGCGACGGGGAGCTGTTTTTT
J: TRBJ2-1; V: TRBV9; length: 16; size: .; D: .; CDR3: CASSVSGPSSYNEQFF; DNA: TGTGCCAGCAGCGTATCCGGGCCAAGCTCCTACAATGAGCAGTTCTTC
J: TRBJ1-1; V: TRBV2; length: 14; size: .; D: TRBD1; CDR3: CASSDRGLGTEAFF; DNA: TGTGCCAGCAGTGACAGGGGGCTGGGCACTGAAGCTTTCTTT
J: TRBJ1-5; V: TRBV15; length: 13; size: .; D: TRBD1; CDR3: CATSITGDQPQHF; DNA: TGTGCCACGTCAATAACAGGGGATCAGCCCCAGCATTTT
J: TRBJ1-4; V: TRBV11-3; length: 15; size: .; D: TRBD1; CDR3: CASSPGTGANEKLFF; DNA: TGTGCCAGCAGCCCGGGGACAGGGGCTAATGAAAAACTGTTTTTT
J: TRBJ2-7; V: TRBV6-1; length: 14; size: .; D: .; CDR3: CASSEAAGFYEQYF; DNA: TGTGCCAGCAGTGAAGCGGCAGGGTTCTACGAGCAGTACTTC
J: TRBJ1-1; V: TRBV25-1; length: 13; size: .; D: .; CDR3: CASTRGWNTEAFF; DNA: TGTGCCAGCACCCGGGGGTGGAACACTGAAGCTTTCTTT
J: TRBJ1-6; V: TRBV7-3; length: 14; size: .; D: .; CDR3: CASSSTAGDSPLHF; DNA: TGTGCCAGCAGCTCCACAGCGGGGGATTCACCCCTCCACTTT
J: TRBJ2-5; V: TRBV11-2; length: 14; size: .; D: TRBD2; CDR3: CASDQRGIQETQYF; DNA: TGTGCCAGCGACCAGCGGGGGATACAAGAGACCCAGTACTTC
J: TRBJ2-2; V: TRBV11-2; length: 15; size: .; D: .; CDR3: CASSRGRANTGELFF; DNA: TGTGCCAGCAGCCGGGGCAGGGCTAACACCGGGGAGCTGTTTTTT
J: TRBJ2-7; V: TRBV5-1; length: 15; size: .; D: .; CDR3: CASSLQRRGSGEQYF; DNA: TGCGCCAGCAGCTTACAGCGTCGGGGCTCTGGGGAGCAGTACTTC
J: TRBJ2-2; V: TRBV7-3; length: 18; size: .; D: .; CDR3: CASSLGSRGIGYTGELFF; DNA: TGTGCCAGCAGCCTGGGGAGTAGGGGGATCGGGTACACCGGGGAGCTGTTTTTT
J: TRBJ1-2; V: TRBV6-5; length: 11; size: .; D: .; CDR3: CASSESDGYTF; DNA: TGTGCCAGCAGTGAGAGCGATGGCTACACCTTC
J: TRBJ1-2; V: TRBV11-3; length: 13; size: few; D: .; CDR3: CASSLDSNYGYTF; DNA: TGTGCCAGCAGCTTGGACAGCAACTATGGCTACACCTTC
J: TRBJ2-3; V: TRBV7-2; length: 17; size: .; D: TRBD2; CDR3: CASSPRGVAYGTDTQYF; DNA: TGTGCCAGCAGCCCGCGGGGGGTTGCTTACGGCACAGATACGCAGTATTTT
J: TRBJ2-1; V: TRBV9; length: 17; size: .; D: TRBD2; CDR3: CASSVEAGLAGINEQFF; DNA: TGTGCCAGCAGCGTAGAGGCGGGACTAGCGGGAATCAATGAGCAGTTCTTC
J: TRBJ2-5; V: TRBV27; length: 14; size: few; D: TRBD1; CDR3: CASSQGQFPETQYF; DNA: TGTGCCAGCAGCCAGGGACAGTTCCCCGAGACCCAGTACTTC
J: TRBJ1-3; V: TRBV18; length: 16; size: .; D: TRBD1; CDR3: CASSPGQGGSGNTIYF; DNA: TGTGCCAGCTCACCAGGACAGGGTGGCTCTGGAAACACCATATATTTT
J: TRBJ1-5; V: TRBV2; length: 13; size: .; D: .; CDR3: CASSQDRPGPQHF; DNA: TGTGCCAGCAGTCAGGACAGACCGGGGCCCCAGCATTTT
J: TRBJ1-1; V: TRBV19; length: 12; size: once; D: .; CDR3: CASANRVTEAFF; DNA: TGTGCCAGTGCCAACAGGGTTACTGAAGCTTTCTTT
J: TRBJ2-5; V: TRBV5-4; length: 15; size: .; D: .; CDR3: CASSLGVRRLETQYF; DNA: TGTGCCAGCAGCTTGGGGGTCAGGAGGCTCGAGACCCAGTACTTC
J: TRBJ2-7; V: TRBV6-5; length: 15; size: .; D: TRBD1; CDR3: CASSYEGQGAYEQYF; DNA: TGTGCCAGCAGTTACGAAGGACAGGGGGCCTACGAGCAGTACTTC
J: TRBJ1-1; V: TRBV6-1; length: 13; size: .; D: .; CDR3: CASSEWGTDKAFF; DNA: TGTGCCAGCAGTGAATGGGGTACAGACAAAGCTTTCTTT
J: TRBJ1-1; V: TRBV28; length: 14; size: .; D: .; CDR3: CASSLSLQGLRPFF; DNA: TGTGCCAGCAGTTTATCCCTACAGGGCCTCAGACCTTTCTTT